This T cell receptor (beta chain) is from a study of vaccination effects on CD4 cells after COVID-19. The overall study: Sampling occurred a median 72 days post second dose, range 14 to 241.

A note on this clone: The antigen is not known.

The ends lost 8 bases at V and 2 bases at J; junction bases unmatched: 11. This CDR3 has 15 residues. CDR1 and CDR2 (germline): MDHEN, SYDVKM. Antigen-specific CD4+ T cell clonotypes were called by their expansion after viral peptide-pool culture in ViraFEST. With approximately ten days of culture completed, CD4+ T cells were isolated. As their vaccination, participants received two doses of either BNT162b2 or mRNA-1273. Profiled with immunoSEQ multiplex PCR; TCRdb holds only in-frame clones, not every one. The repertoire consists of some 22,000 clones, with 60% to 80% occurring once and the leading ten covering around a tenth.

This clonotype originated in a human donor who received a COVID-19 vaccine. The genes are TRBV28 and TRBJ1-2; 7 nucleotides agree with TRBD1. This specimen was CD4+ T cells from PBMCs cultured with HCoV-229E spike peptides, taken after COVID-19 vaccination. The CDR3 DNA sequence: TGTGCCAGCGGTATTAAACGGACAGGCAACTATGGCTACACCTTC. Translation gives CASGIKRTGNYGYTF.